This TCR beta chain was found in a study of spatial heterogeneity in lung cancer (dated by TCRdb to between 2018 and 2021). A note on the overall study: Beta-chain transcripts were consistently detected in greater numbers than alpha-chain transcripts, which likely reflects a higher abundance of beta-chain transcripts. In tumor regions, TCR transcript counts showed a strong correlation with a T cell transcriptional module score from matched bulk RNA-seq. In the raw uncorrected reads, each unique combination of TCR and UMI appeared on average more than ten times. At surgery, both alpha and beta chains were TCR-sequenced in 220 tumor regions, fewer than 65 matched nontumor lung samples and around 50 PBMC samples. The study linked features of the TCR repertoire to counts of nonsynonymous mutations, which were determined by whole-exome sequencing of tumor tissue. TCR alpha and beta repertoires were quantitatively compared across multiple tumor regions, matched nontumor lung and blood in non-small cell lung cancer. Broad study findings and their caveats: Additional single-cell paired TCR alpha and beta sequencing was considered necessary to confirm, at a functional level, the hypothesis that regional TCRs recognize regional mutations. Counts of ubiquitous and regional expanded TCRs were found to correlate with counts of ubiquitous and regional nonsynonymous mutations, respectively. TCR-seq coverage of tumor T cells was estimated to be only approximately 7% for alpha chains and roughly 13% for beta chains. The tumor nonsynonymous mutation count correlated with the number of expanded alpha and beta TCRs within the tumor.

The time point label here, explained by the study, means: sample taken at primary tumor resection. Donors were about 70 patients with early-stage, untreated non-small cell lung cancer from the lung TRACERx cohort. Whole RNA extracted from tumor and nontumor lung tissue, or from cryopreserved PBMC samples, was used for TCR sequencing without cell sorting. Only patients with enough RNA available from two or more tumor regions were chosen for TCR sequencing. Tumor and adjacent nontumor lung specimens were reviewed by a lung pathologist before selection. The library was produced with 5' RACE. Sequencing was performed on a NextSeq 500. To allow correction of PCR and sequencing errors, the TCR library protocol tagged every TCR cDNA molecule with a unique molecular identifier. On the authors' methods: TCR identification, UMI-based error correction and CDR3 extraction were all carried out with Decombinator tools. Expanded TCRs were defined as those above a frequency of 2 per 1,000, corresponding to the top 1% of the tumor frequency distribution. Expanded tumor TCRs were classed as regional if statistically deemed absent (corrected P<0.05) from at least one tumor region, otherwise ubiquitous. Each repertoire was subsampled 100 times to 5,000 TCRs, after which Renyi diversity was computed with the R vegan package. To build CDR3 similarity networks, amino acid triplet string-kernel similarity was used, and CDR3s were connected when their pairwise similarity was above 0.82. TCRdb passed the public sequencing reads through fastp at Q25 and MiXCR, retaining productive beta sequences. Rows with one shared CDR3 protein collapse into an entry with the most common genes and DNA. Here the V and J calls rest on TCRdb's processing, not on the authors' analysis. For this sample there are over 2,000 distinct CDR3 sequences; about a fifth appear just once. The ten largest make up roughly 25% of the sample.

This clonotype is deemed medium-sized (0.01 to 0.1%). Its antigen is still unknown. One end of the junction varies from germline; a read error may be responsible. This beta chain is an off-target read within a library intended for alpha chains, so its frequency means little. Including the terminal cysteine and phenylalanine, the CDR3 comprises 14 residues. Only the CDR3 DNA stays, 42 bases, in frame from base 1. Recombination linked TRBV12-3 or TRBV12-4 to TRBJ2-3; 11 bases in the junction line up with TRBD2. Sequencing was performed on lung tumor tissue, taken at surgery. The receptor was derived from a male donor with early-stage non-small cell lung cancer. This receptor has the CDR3 CASSLAGGADTQYF. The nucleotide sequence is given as TGTGCCAGCAGCTTAGCGGGAGGGGCAGATACGCAGTATTTT.